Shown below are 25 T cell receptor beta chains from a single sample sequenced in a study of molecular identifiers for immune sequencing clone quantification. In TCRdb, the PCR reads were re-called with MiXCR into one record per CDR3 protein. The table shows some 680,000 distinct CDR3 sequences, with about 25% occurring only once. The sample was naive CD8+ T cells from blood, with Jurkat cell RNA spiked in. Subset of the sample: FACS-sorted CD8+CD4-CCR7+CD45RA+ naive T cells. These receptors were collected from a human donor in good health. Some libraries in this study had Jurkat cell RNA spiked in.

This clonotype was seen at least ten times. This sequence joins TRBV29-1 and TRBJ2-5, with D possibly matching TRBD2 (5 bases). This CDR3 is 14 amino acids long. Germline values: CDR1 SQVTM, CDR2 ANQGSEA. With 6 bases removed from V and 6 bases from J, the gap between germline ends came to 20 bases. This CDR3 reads CSVPLIGPGKTQYF. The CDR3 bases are TGCAGCGTCCCCCTTATCGGGCCGGGGAAGACCCAGTACTTC.

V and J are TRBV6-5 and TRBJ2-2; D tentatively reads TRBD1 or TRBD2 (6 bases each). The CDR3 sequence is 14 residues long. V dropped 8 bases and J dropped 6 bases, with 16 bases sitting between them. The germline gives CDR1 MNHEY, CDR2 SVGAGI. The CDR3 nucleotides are TGTGCCAGCTCTGGGGGGCCGGAGCCCGGGGAGCTGTTTTTT. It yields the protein CASSGGPEPGELFF.

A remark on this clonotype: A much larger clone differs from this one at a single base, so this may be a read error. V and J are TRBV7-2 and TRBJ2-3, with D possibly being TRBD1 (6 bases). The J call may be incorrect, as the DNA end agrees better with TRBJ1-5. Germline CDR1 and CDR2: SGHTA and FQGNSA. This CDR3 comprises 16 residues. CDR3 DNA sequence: TGTGCCAGCAGCCCGCCCACGGGGGCCCCCACAGATACGCAGCATTTT. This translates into CASSPPTGAPTDTQHF.

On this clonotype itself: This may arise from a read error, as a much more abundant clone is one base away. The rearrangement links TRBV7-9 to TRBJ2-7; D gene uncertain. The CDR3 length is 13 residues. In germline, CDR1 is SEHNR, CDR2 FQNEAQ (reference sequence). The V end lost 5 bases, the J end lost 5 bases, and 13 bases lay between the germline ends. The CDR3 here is CASSHEVGDEQYF. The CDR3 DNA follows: TGTGCCAGCAGCCACGAGGTCGGTGACGAGCAGTACTTC.

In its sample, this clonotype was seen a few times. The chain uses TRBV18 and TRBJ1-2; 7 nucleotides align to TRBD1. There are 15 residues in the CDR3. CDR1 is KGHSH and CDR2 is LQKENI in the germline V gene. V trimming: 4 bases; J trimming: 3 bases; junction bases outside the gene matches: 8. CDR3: CASSRDRVGDYGYTF. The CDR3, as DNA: TGTGCCAGCTCACGAGACAGGGTAGGAGACTATGGCTACACCTTC.

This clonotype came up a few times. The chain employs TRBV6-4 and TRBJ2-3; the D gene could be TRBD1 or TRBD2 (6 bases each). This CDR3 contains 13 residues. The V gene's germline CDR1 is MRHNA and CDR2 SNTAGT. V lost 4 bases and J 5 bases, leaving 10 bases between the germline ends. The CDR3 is CASSVEGGDTQYF. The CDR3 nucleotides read TGTGCCAGCAGTGTTGAGGGGGGAGATACGCAGTATTTT.

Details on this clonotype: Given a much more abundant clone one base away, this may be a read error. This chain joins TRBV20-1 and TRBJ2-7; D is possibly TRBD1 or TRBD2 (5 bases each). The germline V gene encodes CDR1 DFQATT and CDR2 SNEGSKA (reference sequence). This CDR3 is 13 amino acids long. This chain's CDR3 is CSARDSGTYERYF. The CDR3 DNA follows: TGCAGTGCTAGAGATTCCGGGACCTACGAGCGGTACTTC.

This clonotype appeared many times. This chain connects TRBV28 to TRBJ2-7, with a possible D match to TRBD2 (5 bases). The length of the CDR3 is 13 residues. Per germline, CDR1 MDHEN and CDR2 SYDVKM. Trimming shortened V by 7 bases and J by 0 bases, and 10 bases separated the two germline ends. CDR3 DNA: TGTGCCAGCACTGAAGGGAGCTCCTACGAGCAGTACTTC. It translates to CASTEGSSYEQYF.

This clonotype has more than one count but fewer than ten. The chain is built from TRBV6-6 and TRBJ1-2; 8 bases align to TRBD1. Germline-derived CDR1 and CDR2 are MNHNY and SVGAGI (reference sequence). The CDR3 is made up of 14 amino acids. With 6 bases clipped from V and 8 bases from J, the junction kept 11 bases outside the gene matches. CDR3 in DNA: TGTGCCAGCAGCCCTTGGCAGGGGGCGTCCGGCTACACCTTC. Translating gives CASSPWQGASGYTF.

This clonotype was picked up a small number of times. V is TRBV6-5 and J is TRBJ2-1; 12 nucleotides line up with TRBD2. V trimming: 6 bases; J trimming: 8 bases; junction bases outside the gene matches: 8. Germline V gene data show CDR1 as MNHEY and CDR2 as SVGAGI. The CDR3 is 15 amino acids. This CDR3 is CASSPLAGGLDEQFF. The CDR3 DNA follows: TGTGCCAGCAGCCCGCTAGCGGGAGGGCTGGATGAGCAGTTCTTC.

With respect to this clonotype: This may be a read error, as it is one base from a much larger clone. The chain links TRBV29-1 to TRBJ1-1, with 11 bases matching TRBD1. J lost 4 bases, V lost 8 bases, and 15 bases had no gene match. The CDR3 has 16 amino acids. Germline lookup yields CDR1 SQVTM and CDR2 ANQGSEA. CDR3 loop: CSLPGTGGEGGTEAFF. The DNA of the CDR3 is TGCAGCCTACCCGGGACAGGGGGAGAGGGGGGCACTGAAGCTTTCTTT.

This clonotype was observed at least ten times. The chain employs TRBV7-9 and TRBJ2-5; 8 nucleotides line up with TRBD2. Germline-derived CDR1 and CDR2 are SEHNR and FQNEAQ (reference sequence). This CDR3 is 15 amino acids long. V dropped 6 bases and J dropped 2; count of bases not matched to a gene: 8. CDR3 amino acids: CASRPGGAEQETQYF. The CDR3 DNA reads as TGTGCCAGCAGGCCCGGGGGGGCAGAGCAAGAGACCCAGTACTTC. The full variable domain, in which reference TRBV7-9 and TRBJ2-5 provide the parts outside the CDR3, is DTGVSQNPRHKITKRGQNVTFRCDPISEHNRLYWYRQTLGQGPEFLTYFQNEAQLEKSRLLSDRFSAERPKGSFSTLEIQRTEQGDSAMYLCASRPGGAEQETQYFGPGTRLLVL.

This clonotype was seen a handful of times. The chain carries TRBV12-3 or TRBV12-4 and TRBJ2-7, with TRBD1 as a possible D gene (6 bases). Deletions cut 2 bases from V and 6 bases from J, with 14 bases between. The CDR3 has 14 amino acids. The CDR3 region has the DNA TGTGCCAGCAGTTTATTTTTGGGGGCCCGCGAGCAGTACTTC. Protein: CASSLFLGAREQYF.

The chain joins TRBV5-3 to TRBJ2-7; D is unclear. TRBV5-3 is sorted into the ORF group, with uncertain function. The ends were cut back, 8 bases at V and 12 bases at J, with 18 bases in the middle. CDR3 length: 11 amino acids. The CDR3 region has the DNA TGTGCCAGCAGCCTGGGTTCTGGTTTGTACTTC. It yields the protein CASSLGSGLYF.

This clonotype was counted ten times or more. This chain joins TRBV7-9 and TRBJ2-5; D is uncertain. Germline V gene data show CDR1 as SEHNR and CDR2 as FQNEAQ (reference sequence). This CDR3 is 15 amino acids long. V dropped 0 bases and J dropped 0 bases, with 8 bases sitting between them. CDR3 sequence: CASSLAYVNQETQYF. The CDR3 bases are TGTGCCAGCAGCTTAGCGTATGTTAACCAAGAGACCCAGTACTTC.

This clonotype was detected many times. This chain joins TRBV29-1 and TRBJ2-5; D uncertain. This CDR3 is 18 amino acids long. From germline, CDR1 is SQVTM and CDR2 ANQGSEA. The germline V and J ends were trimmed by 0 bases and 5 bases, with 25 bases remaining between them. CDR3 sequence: CSVEDPQGIGQSTETQYF. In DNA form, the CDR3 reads TGCAGCGTTGAAGATCCTCAAGGGATAGGGCAAAGTACTGAGACCCAGTACTTC.

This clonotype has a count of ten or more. CDR3 DNA: TGCGCCAGCAGCCCGACAGGGGGCTATGAGCAGTTCTTC. The encoded protein is CASSPTGGYEQFF. V usage is TRBV5-1 and J usage is TRBJ2-1, with 10 nucleotides matching TRBD1. V shed 4 bases and J 8 bases; nucleotides not matched to a gene: 3. Germline V gene lookup returns CDR1 SGHRS and CDR2 YFSETQ. The CDR3 covers 13 residues. Filled out from reference TRBV5-1 and TRBJ2-1, the complete variable domain reads KAGVTQTPRYLIKTRGQQVTLSCSPISGHRSVSWYQQTPGQGLQFLFEYFSETQRNKGNFPGRFSGRQFSNSRSEMNVSTLELGDSALYLCASSPTGGYEQFFGPGTRLTVL.

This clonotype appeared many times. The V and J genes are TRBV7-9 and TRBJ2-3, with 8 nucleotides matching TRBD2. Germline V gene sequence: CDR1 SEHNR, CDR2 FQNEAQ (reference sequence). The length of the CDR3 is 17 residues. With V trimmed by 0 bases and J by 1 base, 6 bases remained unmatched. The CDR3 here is CASSLAGSGGRTDTQYF. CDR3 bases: TGTGCCAGCAGCTTAGCGGGAAGCGGGGGCCGCACAGATACGCAGTATTTT. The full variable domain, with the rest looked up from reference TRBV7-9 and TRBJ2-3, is DTGVSQNPRHKITKRGQNVTFRCDPISEHNRLYWYRQTLGQGPEFLTYFQNEAQLEKSRLLSDRFSAERPKGSFSTLEIQRTEQGDSAMYLCASSLAGSGGRTDTQYFGPGTRLTVL.

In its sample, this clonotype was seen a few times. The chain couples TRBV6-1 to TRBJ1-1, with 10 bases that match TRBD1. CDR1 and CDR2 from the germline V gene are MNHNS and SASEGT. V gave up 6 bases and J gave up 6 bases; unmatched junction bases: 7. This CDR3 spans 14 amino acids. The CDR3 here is CASRQTGGLSEAFF. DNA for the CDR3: TGTGCCAGCAGGCAGACAGGGGGCCTGTCTGAAGCTTTCTTT.

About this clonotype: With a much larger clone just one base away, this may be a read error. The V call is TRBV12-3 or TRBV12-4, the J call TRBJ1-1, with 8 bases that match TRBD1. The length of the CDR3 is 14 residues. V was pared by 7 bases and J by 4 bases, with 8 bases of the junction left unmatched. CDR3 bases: TGTGCCAGCACTCCCCAGGGGGCCGGCACTGAAGCTTTCTTT. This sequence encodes CASTPQGAGTEAFF.

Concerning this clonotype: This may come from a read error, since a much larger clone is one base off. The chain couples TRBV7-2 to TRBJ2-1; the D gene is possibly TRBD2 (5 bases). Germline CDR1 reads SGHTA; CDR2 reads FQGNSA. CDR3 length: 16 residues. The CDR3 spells CASSSGLSVPYNEQLF. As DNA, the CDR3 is TGTGCCAGCAGCTCCGGACTTTCAGTCCCCTACAATGAGCAGCTCTTC.

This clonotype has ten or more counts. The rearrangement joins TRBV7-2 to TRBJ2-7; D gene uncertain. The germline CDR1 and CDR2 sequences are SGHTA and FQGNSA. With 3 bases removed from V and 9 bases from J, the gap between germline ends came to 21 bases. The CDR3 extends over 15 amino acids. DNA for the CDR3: TGTGCCAGCAGCTTCCCGGCTAGACAACGAATGGCGCAGTACTTC. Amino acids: CASSFPARQRMAQYF.

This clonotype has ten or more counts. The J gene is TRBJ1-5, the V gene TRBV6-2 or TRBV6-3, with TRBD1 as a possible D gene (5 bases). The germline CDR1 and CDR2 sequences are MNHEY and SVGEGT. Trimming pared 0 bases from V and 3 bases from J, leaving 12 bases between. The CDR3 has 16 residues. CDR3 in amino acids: CASSYSAGYINQPQHF. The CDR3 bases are TGTGCCAGCAGTTACTCAGCAGGGTATATCAATCAGCCCCAGCATTTT.

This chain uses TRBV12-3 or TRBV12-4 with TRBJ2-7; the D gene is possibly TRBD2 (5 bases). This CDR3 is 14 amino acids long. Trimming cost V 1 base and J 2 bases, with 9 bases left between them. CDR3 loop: CASSLDPRAYEQYF. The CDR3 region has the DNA TGTGCCAGCAGTTTAGATCCGCGGGCCTACGAGCAGTACTTC.

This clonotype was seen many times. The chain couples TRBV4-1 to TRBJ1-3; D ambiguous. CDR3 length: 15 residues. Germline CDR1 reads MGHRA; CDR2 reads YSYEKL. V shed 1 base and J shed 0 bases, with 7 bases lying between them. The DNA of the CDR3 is TGCGCCAGCAGCCAAGCTCCAGACTCTGGAAACACCATATATTTT. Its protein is CASSQAPDSGNTIYF.